This entry features one T cell receptor (beta chain) sequence. What this receptor recognizes is not known. No per-base quality is available; no much larger clone lies one base away. The data derive from a study of spatial heterogeneity in lung cancer (dated by TCRdb to between 2018 and 2021). Turning to the overall study: Beta-chain transcripts were consistently detected in greater numbers than alpha-chain transcripts, which likely reflects a higher abundance of beta-chain transcripts. In the raw uncorrected reads, each unique combination of TCR and UMI appeared on average more than ten times. Both alpha and beta chains were TCR-sequenced in samples taken at surgery, namely 220 tumor regions, fewer than 80 matched nontumor lung samples and about 54 PBMC samples. Nonsynonymous mutation counts, determined by whole-exome sequencing of tumor tissue, were related to TCR repertoire features. The study quantitatively compared TCR alpha and beta repertoires across multiple tumor regions, matched nontumor lung and blood in non-small cell lung cancer.

The time point tag for this specimen amounts to: sample taken at primary tumor resection. Donors were under 95 patients with early-stage, untreated non-small cell lung cancer from the lung TRACERx cohort. For TCR sequencing, whole RNA was extracted from tumor and nontumor lung tissue, or from cryopreserved PBMC samples, and no cell sorting was done. Only patients for whom sufficient RNA was available from at least two tumor regions were selected for TCR sequencing. Broad study findings and their caveats: Confirming at a functional level the hypothesis that regional TCRs recognize regional mutations was considered to require additional single-cell paired TCR alpha and beta sequencing. Ubiquitous expanded tumor TCRs were detected in blood more often at tumor resection than at routine follow-up.

To prepare the library, 5' RACE was applied. Sequencing took place on a NextSeq 500. The TCR library protocol attached a unique molecular identifier to each TCR cDNA molecule to allow correction of PCR and sequencing errors. Per the original workflow: TCR identification, UMI-based error correction and CDR3 extraction were performed with Decombinator tools. Expanded TCRs were defined as those above a frequency of 2 per 1,000, corresponding to the top 1% of the tumor frequency distribution. Rényi diversity was computed with the R vegan package after subsampling each repertoire 100 times to 5,000 TCRs. CDR3 similarity networks were built from amino acid triplet string-kernel similarity, with CDR3s being connected when pairwise similarity was above 0.82. The raw public data were reprocessed by TCRdb itself: fastp quality trimming at Q25, MiXCR clonotype calling, in-frame beta chains only. Rows with one shared CDR3 protein collapse into an entry with the most common genes and DNA. None of the V and J calls come from the authors' own analysis; TCRdb made them. Counted in this sample were about 22,000 distinct CDR3 sequences; more than 5% of them appeared once. Over 30% of the sample rests with the top ten.

CDR1 and CDR2 were assigned from the germline V gene as SGDLS and YYNGEE. Inclusive of the bounding cysteine and phenylalanine, the CDR3 is 15 residues long. Left in the record is the CDR3 DNA by itself, 45 bases read in frame from the first base. V was cut back by 0 bases and J by 10 bases, leaving a gap of 20 bases between them. The sample here was PBMCs, taken at surgery. The rearranged chain carries TRBV9 and TRBJ2-7; TRBD2 could be the D gene, as 5 bases match. The source of this sequence is a male donor with early-stage non-small cell lung cancer. The DNA sequence is as follows: TGTGCCAGCAGCGTAGAGGCGGGCTCCACAGTATCCCAGTACTTC. The translation is CASSVEAGSTVSQYF.